Below are 32 T cell receptor beta chains sequenced from a single sample in a study of OX40 agonist ivuxolimab in advanced cancers. Libraries were prepared by immunoSEQ multiplex PCR; TCRdb keeps only in-frame clonotypes and omits some of them. Among tens of thousands of clones listed, around 83% were seen once. Sequences were derived from CD4+ or CD8+ T cells sorted from blood, sampled in a trial of the OX40 agonist ivuxolimab. Source of these receptors: an adult with an advanced solid tumor such as melanoma, head and neck, liver or kidney cancer.

The V gene is TRBV2, the J gene TRBJ2-3, with TRBD2 identical over 11 bases. This CDR3 is built from 15 residues. Germline assignment: CDR1 SNHLY and CDR2 FYNNEI. The trim removed 7 bases at V and 2 bases at J, leaving 5 bases unmatched. The CDR3 reads CASNIAGGLTDTQYF. CDR3 DNA: TGTGCCAGCAACATAGCGGGGGGGCTCACAGATACGCAGTATTTT.

V is TRBV4-1 and J is TRBJ2-2; D is unclear. V was trimmed by 0 bases and J by 5 bases, leaving 16 bases between them. Germline CDR1 and CDR2: MGHRA and YSYEKL. The CDR3 extends over 17 amino acids. The CDR3 loop reads CASSQEGRTFKTGELFF. CDR3 DNA: TGCGCCAGCAGCCAAGAAGGGCGGACCTTTAAGACCGGGGAGCTGTTTTTT.

The chain is built from TRBV6-1 and TRBJ1-4, with unresolved D. Germline V gene sequence: CDR1 MNHNS, CDR2 SASEGT. V was clipped by 4 bases and J by 8 bases, with 14 bases between them. This CDR3 is built from 14 residues. This chain's CDR3 is CASSASSGVEKLFF. The CDR3 DNA sequence: TGTGCCAGCAGTGCCTCCAGCGGAGTCGAAAAACTGTTTTTT.

The rearrangement links TRBV5-4 to TRBJ1-6; D uncertain. The CDR3 totals 15 residues. Germline V lookup: CDR1 SGHNT, CDR2 YYREEE (reference sequence). V was pared by 0 bases and J by 5 bases, with 9 bases between. The chain's CDR3 is CASSLESGNNSPLHF. The CDR3 DNA reads as TGTGCCAGCAGCTTGGAAAGTGGAAATAATTCACCCCTCCACTTT.

This clone has only a few counts. This chain links TRBV7-8 with TRBJ1-5, with D unresolved. The CDR3 covers 14 residues. V was cut by 1 base and J by 9 bases, with 13 bases left in between. The germline CDR1 and CDR2 sequences are SGHVS and FQNEAQ. As DNA, the CDR3 is TGTGCCAGCAGCTTAGGGCACGAGACTCCGCCCCAGCATTTT. Translation: CASSLGHETPPQHF.

The DNA for the CDR3 is TGTGCCAACAGCGGGAGATGGGGCTATGAGCAGTTCTTC. As protein: CANSGRWGYEQFF. The chain couples TRBV10-3 to TRBJ2-1; 8 bases fit TRBD2. Germline V gene sequence: CDR1 ENHRY, CDR2 SYGVKD. The CDR3 runs 13 residues. Trimming cost V 10 bases and J 8 bases; bases outside gene matches: 10.

A remark on this clone: A junction boundary mismatches the germline segment, possibly from a read error. The V call is TRBV2, the J call TRBJ1-5, with D possibly TRBD1 on 6 matching bases. CDR3 size: 15 residues. Germline V gene sequence: CDR1 SNHLY, CDR2 FYNNEI. The CDR3 DNA sequence: TGTGCCAGCAGTCTAACAGGGTCCGGCAATCAGTCCCAGCATTTT. It specifies CASSLTGSGNQSQHF.

V usage is TRBV9 and J usage is TRBJ2-7; 9 nucleotides agree with TRBD2. The CDR3 has 14 residues. CDR1 and CDR2 from the germline V gene are SGDLS and YYNGEE. V lost 4 bases and J lost 9; bases outside the gene matches: 11. CDR3 amino acids: CASSLYSGGGGQYF. The CDR3 nucleotides read TGTGCCAGCAGCCTCTATAGCGGGGGAGGTGGGCAGTACTTC.

V gene TRBV19 combines with J gene TRBJ2-6; 10 bases line up with TRBD1. Germline CDR1 LNHDA, CDR2 SQIVND (reference sequence). Unmatched junction bases numbered 3, after V lost 3 bases and J lost 1 base. CDR3 length: 17 residues. The CDR3 region is CASSMGTGVSGANVLTF. In nucleotides, the CDR3 is TGTGCCAGTAGTATGGGGACAGGGGTTTCTGGGGCCAACGTCCTGACTTTC.

V gene TRBV4-1 combines with J gene TRBJ1-1; D perhaps matches TRBD1 (5 bases). Germline values: CDR1 MGHRA, CDR2 YSYEKL. Deletions cut 1 base from V and 3 bases from J, with 21 bases between. The CDR3 is 18 amino acids. The CDR3 DNA reads TGCGCCAGCAGCCAAGGTGTTTTGGGACGGACGCTGGACACTGAAGCTTTCTTT. It yields the protein CASSQGVLGRTLDTEAFF.

In its sample, this clone was seen once. The chain has TRBV19 and TRBJ2-3, with D possibly TRBD1 on 5 matching bases. V dropped 5 bases and J dropped 5 bases, with 17 bases sitting between them. CDR1 and CDR2 from the germline V gene are LNHDA and SQIVND (reference sequence). CDR3 size: 15 residues. CDR3 nucleotide sequence: TGTGCCAGTAGTCCGGACACGGACCCCGTAGATACGCAGTATTTT. Translating it yields CASSPDTDPVDTQYF.

The genes are TRBV9 and TRBJ2-7; the match to TRBD1 covers 10 bases. The V gene's germline CDR1 is SGDLS and CDR2 YYNGEE. J was trimmed by 3 bases and V by 2 bases; bases with no gene match: 5. The CDR3 spans 15 residues. The CDR3 protein is CASSVGTGEIYEQYF. DNA of the CDR3: TGTGCCAGCAGCGTTGGGACAGGGGAAATCTACGAGCAGTACTTC.

V usage is TRBV18 and J usage is TRBJ1-1; a possible D gene is TRBD1 (5 bases). Germline CDR1 and CDR2: KGHSH and LQKENI. V lost 4 bases, J lost 3 bases, and 21 bases lay in between. This CDR3 comprises 17 residues. The CDR3 bases are TGTGCCAGCTCACGGTTCACGCTCCGGGAAGGGGACACTGAAGCTTTCTTT. Its translation is CASSRFTLREGDTEAFF.

The genes are TRBV5-6 and TRBJ2-2; 8 bases match TRBD1. Germline V gene lookup returns CDR1 SGHDT and CDR2 YYEEEE. V trimming: 4 bases; J trimming: 0 bases; junction bases outside the gene matches: 5. The CDR3 contains 16 residues. CDR3 coding DNA: TGTGCCAGCAGCATACCGGGACAGGCGAACACCGGGGAGCTGTTTTTT. Translation: CASSIPGQANTGELFF.

The chain links TRBV6-1 to TRBJ2-3; TRBD2 matches 11 bases. The CDR3 is made up of 15 amino acids. Germline values: CDR1 MNHNS, CDR2 SASEGT. With 1 base clipped from V and 4 bases from J, the junction kept 1 base outside the gene matches. The CDR3 nucleotides are TGTGCCAGCAGTGAAGTGGGACTAGCGGCAGATACGCAGTATTTT. Amino acid sequence: CASSEVGLAADTQYF.

V is TRBV9 and J is TRBJ2-3; TRBD1 is a possible D gene (5 bases). CDR1 and CDR2 (germline): SGDLS, YYNGEE. The CDR3 contains 12 residues. V lost 7 bases and J lost 2, with 8 bases in between. CDR3 sequence: CASSRVTDTQYF. CDR3 DNA sequence: TGTGCCAGCTCCAGGGTCACAGATACGCAGTATTTT.

The chain has TRBV19 and TRBJ2-7; the D call may be TRBD1 or TRBD2 (6 bases each). Germline CDR1 reads LNHDA; CDR2 reads SQIVND (reference sequence). This CDR3 has 13 residues. V shed 10 bases and J shed 2 bases, with 15 bases lying between them. This chain's CDR3 is CATSSGGPYEQYF. CDR3 in DNA: TGTGCCACCTCCAGTGGGGGGCCCTACGAGCAGTACTTC.

V usage is TRBV5-1 and J usage is TRBJ2-7; D gene uncertain. The CDR3 sequence is 15 residues long. The germline CDR1 and CDR2 sequences are SGHRS and YFSETQ. V was pared by 0 bases and J by 5 bases, with 15 bases between. DNA of the CDR3: TGCGCCAGCAGCTTGGGTACTACCCGGTCAAACGAGCAGTACTTC. Encoded protein: CASSLGTTRSNEQYF.

V gene TRBV6-1 combines with J gene TRBJ1-2; TRBD1 aligns across 11 bases. The CDR3 has 15 amino acids. Trimming cost V 2 bases and J 7 bases; bases outside gene matches: 6. The germline gives CDR1 MNHNS, CDR2 SASEGT. The CDR3 region has the DNA TGTGCCAGCAGTGAAAGGACAGGGGGCGAAAGTGGCTACACCTTC. It specifies CASSERTGGESGYTF.

The chain recombines TRBV5-8 with TRBJ1-1; D ambiguous. Germline V CDR1 and CDR2: SGHTS, YDEGEE. Trimming took 0 bases from V and 4 from J, leaving 10 bases between them. The CDR3 loop spans 14 amino acids. The DNA for the CDR3 is TGTGCCAGCAGCTTGGGGTACCCTAGCACTGAAGCTTTCTTT. This gives the protein CASSLGYPSTEAFF.

This rearrangement joins TRBV11-2 to TRBJ2-7; TRBD1 aligns across 10 bases. CDR1 is SGHAT, CDR2 FQNNGV, per germline. The CDR3 is 17 amino acids. The V segment lost 3 bases and the J segment 5 bases; nucleotides outside the gene matches: 13. The CDR3 nucleotides are TGTGCCAGCAGCTTGGGACAGGGGTCGGGGTCAGTCAACGAGCAGTACTTC. It codes for CASSLGQGSGSVNEQYF.

The V gene is TRBV19, the J gene TRBJ1-1, with D possibly matching TRBD1 (5 bases). The CDR3 runs to 15 residues. Germline CDR1 is LNHDA and CDR2 is SQIVND (reference sequence). V was clipped by 3 bases and J by 0 bases, with 11 bases between them. The CDR3 sequence is CASSIMAGMNTEAFF. As DNA, the CDR3 is TGTGCCAGTAGTATTATGGCAGGGATGAACACTGAAGCTTTCTTT.

The gene calls are TRBV5-1 and TRBJ2-7; 8 bases fit TRBD1. CDR3 length: 16 residues. Per germline, CDR1 SGHRS and CDR2 YFSETQ. V trimming: 8 bases; J trimming: 1 base; junction bases outside the gene matches: 14. CDR3 nucleotides: TGCGCCAGTGAGAGATCGTCGGGACAGGAATCCTACGAGCAGTACTTC. As protein: CASERSSGQESYEQYF.

This chain links TRBV7-2 with TRBJ2-5, with 12 bases lining up with TRBD2. The CDR3 totals 14 residues. Germline V gives CDR1 SGHTA, CDR2 FQGNSA. V gave up 6 bases and J gave up 4 bases; unmatched junction bases: 3. The CDR3 coding sequence is TGTGCCAGCAGACGGACTAGCGGGGCAGAGACCCAGTACTTC. Residues: CASRRTSGAETQYF.

The chain joins TRBV4-1 to TRBJ1-1; D is unresolved. CDR1 MGHRA and CDR2 YSYEKL come from the germline V gene. The V and J ends lost 4 bases and 5 bases respectively, with 11 bases between them. CDR3 length: 13 residues. CDR3 region: CASSLNPGTEAFF. The DNA for the CDR3 is TGCGCCAGCAGCCTCAATCCGGGAACTGAAGCTTTCTTT.

The genes are TRBV6-1 and TRBJ1-3, with D unclear. Germline V gives CDR1 MNHNS, CDR2 SASEGT. V lost 2 bases to trimming and J lost 0 bases, with 5 bases between them. The CDR3 consists of 14 residues. CDR3 in DNA: TGTGCCAGCAGTGAAAACCACTCTGGAAACACCATATATTTT. Translation: CASSENHSGNTIYF.

The chain has TRBV28 and TRBJ2-7, with TRBD2 matching over 11 bases. The CDR3 loop spans 15 amino acids. Germline CDR1 is MDHEN and CDR2 is SYDVKM. V shed 5 bases and J 0 bases; nucleotides not matched to a gene: 3. CDR3 sequence: CASSITSGSSYEQYF. The CDR3 DNA follows: TGTGCCAGCAGTATAACTAGCGGGAGCTCCTACGAGCAGTACTTC. Using reference TRBV28 and TRBJ2-7 for the parts outside the CDR3, the full variable domain is DVKVTQSSRYLVKRTGEKVFLECVQDMDHENMFWYRQDPGLGLRLIYFSYDVKMKEKGDIPEGYSVSREKKERFSLILESASTNQTSMYLCASSITSGSSYEQYFGPGTRLTVT.

The rearrangement uses TRBV11-2 and TRBJ1-1, with D uncertain. CDR3 size: 15 residues. CDR1 and CDR2 from the germline V gene are SGHAT and FQNNGV. V dropped 5 bases and J dropped 4 bases, with 17 bases sitting between them. In DNA, the CDR3 is TGTGCCAGCAGCCCACAGTTTGTTACGAGCACTGAAGCTTTCTTT. Amino acid sequence: CASSPQFVTSTEAFF.

The V and J genes are TRBV6-5 and TRBJ1-1; possible D gene TRBD1, 5 bases. V lost 8 bases and J lost 10, with 17 bases in between. This CDR3 comprises 12 residues. CDR1 and CDR2 from the germline V gene are MNHEY and SVGAGI. CDR3 region: CASFNRLRGAFF. The CDR3 DNA reads as TGTGCCAGCTTCAACAGGTTGCGTGGAGCTTTCTTT.

This clone was counted between two and nine times. The chain links TRBV7-9 to TRBJ1-5; D gene uncertain. The CDR3 spans 13 residues. The V end lost 1 base, the J end lost 9 bases, and 10 bases lay between the germline ends. Germline V CDR1 and CDR2: SEHNR, FQNEAQ (reference sequence). The chain's CDR3 is CASSLGQSRPQHF. DNA for the CDR3: TGTGCCAGCAGCTTAGGTCAGTCGAGGCCCCAGCATTTT.

This chain links TRBV30 with TRBJ1-5; 7 bases are a match to TRBD1. The germline CDR1 and CDR2 sequences are GTSNPN and SVGIG (reference sequence). The CDR3 contains 13 residues. The V gene end was trimmed by 1 base and the J gene end by 11 bases; junction bases not matched to a gene: 8. Here the CDR3 DNA reads TGTGCCTGGAGTGGTTCGACAGGGCAAGCCCAGCATTTT. Encoded protein: CAWSGSTGQAQHF.

This clone was picked up a small number of times. V is TRBV6-6 and J is TRBJ1-1; D gene unclear. The germline gives CDR1 MNHNY, CDR2 SVGAGI (reference sequence). The CDR3 covers 13 residues. Trimming cost V 5 bases and J 4 bases, with 11 bases left between them. CDR3 protein: CASSIYPGTEAFF. The DNA of the CDR3 is TGTGCCAGCAGTATATACCCTGGCACTGAAGCTTTCTTT.